These T cell receptor beta chains were read from a single sample in a study of human T cells and chemical hapten exposure. TCRdb fed the RACE reads into MiXCR, producing one record per CDR3 protein. The repertoire holds 300,000 to 450,000 distinct CDR3 sequences, approximately 5.1% seen once, with roughly 2.4% in the top ten. This material consisted of whole blood, taken in connection with sensitization to the hapten diphenylcyclopropenone (DPC). These receptors originate from a woman aged 45-65 years with alopecia areata. Some clones in this sample may be carry-over from other donors' samples. The CDR3 runs from the conserved cysteine through the conserved F or W. The D gene is left open where the match is weak. The size field is filled for only some rows; it gives once, few, many or a size class.

few,TRBJ1-1,NA,TRBV7-2,CASSSRRPPMNTEAFF,TGTGCCAGCAGCTCTCGACGTCCCCCCATGAACACTGAAGCTTTCTTT
many,TRBJ1-5,NA,TRBV27,CASSKGVGNQPQHF,TGTGCCAGCAGTAAAGGGGTCGGCAATCAGCCCCAGCATTTT
few,TRBJ2-2,TRBD2,TRBV4-2,CASSQGSGRTGELFF,TGTGCCAGCAGCCAGGGTAGCGGGAGGACCGGGGAGCTGTTTTTT
many,TRBJ2-7,NA,TRBV7-9,CASSPDNRKYF,TGTGCCAGCAGCCCCGACAATAGGAAGTACTTC
few,TRBJ2-3,NA,TRBV4-3,CASSQVGVWAGNTDTQYF,TGCGCCAGCAGCCAAGTGGGGGTCTGGGCGGGAAACACAGATACGCAGTATTTT
many,TRBJ2-1,NA,TRBV6-1,CASSLTGFLYNEQFF,TGTGCCAGCAGTCTAACAGGGTTCCTTTACAATGAGCAGTTCTTC
many,TRBJ2-3,NA,TRBV11-3,CASSPPRGKGQDTQYF,TGTGCCAGCAGCCCTCCTCGGGGTAAGGGCCAAGATACGCAGTATTTT
many,TRBJ1-6,NA,TRBV3-1,CASSRIDNSPLHF,TGTGCCAGCAGCCGAATAGATAATTCACCCCTCCACTTT
many,TRBJ1-2,TRBD1,TRBV12-3/TRBV12-4,CASSWTGGGNYGYTF,TGTGCCAGCAGTTGGACAGGGGGAGGGAACTATGGCTACACCTTC
NA,TRBJ2-5,NA,TRBV5-1,CASSLALTTEETQYF,TGCGCCAGCAGCTTGGCCCTGACCACCGAGGAGACCCAGTACTTC
many,TRBJ2-1,NA,TRBV9,CASSVANNEQFF,TGTGCCAGCAGCGTAGCTAACAATGAGCAGTTCTTC
many,TRBJ2-7,NA,TRBV20-1,CSARDRFNVAASSYEQYF,TGCAGTGCTAGAGATCGCTTTAACGTAGCAGCCTCCTCCTACGAGCAGTACTTC
few,TRBJ2-2,NA,TRBV9,CASSVMAGYANTGELFF,TGTGCCAGCAGCGTAATGGCGGGATACGCGAACACCGGGGAGCTGTTTTTT
NA,TRBJ1-6,NA,TRBV6-5,CASSYSFSALNSPLHF,TGTGCCAGCAGTTACTCATTCTCAGCCCTAAATTCACCCCTCCACTTT
few,TRBJ2-3,TRBD1,TRBV20-1,CSAHPPGQGTDTQYF,TGCAGTGCCCACCCACCGGGACAGGGCACAGATACGCAGTATTTT
few,TRBJ2-2,NA,TRBV6-4,CASSGKANTGELFF,TGTGCCAGCAGCGGAAAAGCAAACACCGGGGAGCTGTTTTTT
few,TRBJ1-2,TRBD1,TRBV2,CASRTRTGEGYGYTF,TGTGCCAGCAGAACTCGTACAGGGGAGGGCTATGGCTACACCTTC
many,TRBJ2-6,NA,TRBV29-1,CSVVKGSSGANVLTF,TGCAGCGTTGTAAAGGGCAGCTCTGGGGCCAACGTCCTGACTTTC
many,TRBJ1-6,NA,TRBV14,CASSQAGRGTNSPLHF,TGTGCCAGCAGCCAAGCGGGCAGAGGGACGAATTCACCCCTCCACTTT
few,TRBJ2-1,NA,TRBV6-6,CASTEGGGNEQFF,TGTGCCAGCACTGAGGGGGGAGGCAATGAGCAGTTCTTC
many,TRBJ1-2,TRBD1,TRBV13,CASSLGGRGNGYTF,TGTGCCAGCAGCTTAGGAGGCAGGGGGAATGGCTACACCTTC
NA,TRBJ1-5,NA,TRBV7-9,CASSLGRNSNQPQHF,TGTGCCAGCAGCTTAGGCAGGAATAGCAATCAGCCCCAGCATTTT
few,TRBJ2-3,NA,TRBV18,CASSQQGQRDTQYF,TGTGCCAGCTCCCAACAGGGTCAAAGGGATACGCAGTATTTT
NA,TRBJ2-7,NA,TRBV25-1,CASSEYWARRPPYEQYF,TGTGCCAGCAGTGAATATTGGGCTCGGAGACCTCCCTACGAGCAGTACTTC
many,TRBJ2-3,TRBD1,TRBV12-3/TRBV12-4,CASSPDRASTDTQYF,TGTGCCAGCAGTCCGGACAGGGCGAGCACAGATACGCAGTATTTT
many,TRBJ2-3,NA,TRBV20-1,CSAPTRGPYTDTQYF,TGCAGTGCTCCCACCCGGGGGCCCTACACAGATACGCAGTATTTT
many,TRBJ1-1,TRBD1,TRBV29-1,CSEQGAMNTEAFF,TGCAGCGAGCAGGGGGCCATGAACACTGAAGCTTTCTTT